The T cell receptor beta chain described here comes from a study of PD-1 blockade in classical Hodgkin lymphoma. TCRdb keeps only in-frame clones here, not all; method: immunoSEQ multiplex PCR. The repertoire holds over 60,000 clones, with 90% to 95% as singletons. Remarks on this clone: The antigen is not known.

Time point noted: cycle 4 day 1 (C4D1), after about 6 weeks of nivolumab. Each patient experienced a relapse that followed autologous stem cell transplantation, and brentuximab vedotin exposure varied. Study-wide results and caveats: The authors excluded patients who started nivolumab under 1 year after ASCT.

CDR3 size: 15 residues. Germline V gives CDR1 SGHRS, CDR2 YFSETQ. V gave up 0 bases and J gave up 3 bases, with 13 bases separating them. The sequence came from a human donor with classical Hodgkin lymphoma. The V call is TRBV5-1, the J call TRBJ2-7; D not certain. Sequenced material: peripheral blood mononuclear cells (PBMCs), taken before the fourth cycle of nivolumab. Here the CDR3 reads CASSLAGPKDYEQYF. CDR3 DNA sequence: TGCGCCAGCAGCTTGGCGGGTCCCAAGGACTACGAGCAGTACTTC.